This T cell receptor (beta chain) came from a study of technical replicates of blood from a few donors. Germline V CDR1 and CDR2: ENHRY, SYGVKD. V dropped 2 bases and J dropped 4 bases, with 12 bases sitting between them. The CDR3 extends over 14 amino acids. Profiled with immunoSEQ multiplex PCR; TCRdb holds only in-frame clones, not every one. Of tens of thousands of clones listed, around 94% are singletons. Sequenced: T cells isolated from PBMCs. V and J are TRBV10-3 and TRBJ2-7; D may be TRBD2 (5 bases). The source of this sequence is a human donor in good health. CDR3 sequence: CAISEEGILYEQYF. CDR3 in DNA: TGTGCCATCAGTGAGGAGGGAATCCTTTACGAGCAGTACTTC.